This is a list of T cell receptor beta chains from one sample in a study of shared clonotypes between healthy human individuals. Assay used: immunoSEQ multiplex PCR; TCRdb lists only in-frame clones, some missing. The table has hundreds of thousands of clones, around 96% seen once. The sequenced material came from naive CD8+ T cells sorted from blood. Source of these receptors: a woman aged 30 to 39 in good health. CDR3s include the opening cysteine and the closing phenylalanine or tryptophan. Each record gives: D gene, clone size, J gene, V gene, CDR3 DNA, CDR3 protein. D genes are given only for firm matches. Size is stated for part of the rows, as once, few or many counts, or as a class when the clone is expanded.

D: .
size: .
J: TRBJ2-1
V: TRBV27
DNA: TGTGCCAGCAGTTTATGGGGCGAACTAGCAAATGAGCAGTTCTTC
CDR3: CASSLWGELANEQFF

D: .
size: .
J: TRBJ2-7
V: TRBV2
DNA: TGTGCCAGCAGTGATGGGGACGGCGCCTACGAGCAGTACTTC
CDR3: CASSDGDGAYEQYF

D: .
size: .
J: TRBJ1-1
V: TRBV14
DNA: TGTGCCAGCAGCCTTAATTCAGGGTACACTGAAGCTTTCTTT
CDR3: CASSLNSGYTEAFF

D: TRBD2
size: .
J: TRBJ2-7
V: TRBV10-2
DNA: TGCGCCAGCAGCCCCGGACTAGCGGGTTACGAGCAGTACTTC
CDR3: CASSPGLAGYEQYF

D: TRBD2
size: .
J: TRBJ2-5
V: TRBV5-6
DNA: TGTGCCAGCAGCTTGGGGGAGGGAGAGACCCAGTACTTC
CDR3: CASSLGEGETQYF

D: .
size: .
J: TRBJ1-3
V: TRBV5-4
DNA: TGTGCCAGCAGCTTGGGGTCTCTGGCAAACACCATATATTTT
CDR3: CASSLGSLANTIYF

D: .
size: .
J: TRBJ2-7
V: TRBV7-9
DNA: TGTGCCAGCAGCTTAGCGTTAACAGGGATAGCCTACGAGCAGTACTTC
CDR3: CASSLALTGIAYEQYF

D: TRBD2
size: .
J: TRBJ2-1
V: TRBV4-1
DNA: TGCGCCAGCAGCCCCAACGGGAGGTCCTACAATGAGCAGTTCTTC
CDR3: CASSPNGRSYNEQFF

D: .
size: .
J: TRBJ1-5
V: TRBV27
DNA: TGTGCCAGCAGTTTATCGGTGGAGAGCAATCAGCCCCAGCATTTT
CDR3: CASSLSVESNQPQHF

D: .
size: .
J: TRBJ1-6
V: TRBV25-1
DNA: TGTGCCAGCAGTGATAGCGGCGGCCCATATAATTCACCCCTCCACTTT
CDR3: CASSDSGGPYNSPLHF

D: TRBD2
size: .
J: TRBJ2-5
V: TRBV7-7
DNA: TGTGCCAGCAGCTTTCGACTAGCGGAACTGGAGACCCAGTACTTC
CDR3: CASSFRLAELETQYF

D: .
size: .
J: TRBJ2-7
V: TRBV5-4
DNA: TGTGCCAGCAGCCGTCGTACAGGGGGGGCCTCCTACGAGCAGTACTTC
CDR3: CASSRRTGGASYEQYF

D: .
size: .
J: TRBJ1-5
V: TRBV6-1
DNA: TGTGCCAGCAAAGAACTAATGAACAATCAGCCCCAGCATTTT
CDR3: CASKELMNNQPQHF

D: .
size: .
J: TRBJ2-3
V: TRBV27
DNA: TGTGCCACCCGAAAAAAGACTAGCACAGATACGCAGTATTTT
CDR3: CATRKKTSTDTQYF

D: .
size: .
J: TRBJ2-2
V: TRBV7-9
DNA: TGTGCCAGCAGCTCAACGAGGGCGAGCACCGGGGAGCTGTTTTTT
CDR3: CASSSTRASTGELFF

D: .
size: .
J: TRBJ2-1
V: TRBV27
DNA: TGTGCCAGCAGTTTATCTGGCTACCTCAGAGATGAGCAGTTCTTC
CDR3: CASSLSGYLRDEQFF

D: TRBD1
size: once
J: TRBJ2-7
V: TRBV27
DNA: TGTGCCAGCAGTACCACTGGGACAGGGACCTACGAGCAGTACTTC
CDR3: CASSTTGTGTYEQYF